The rows below give T cell receptor beta chains drawn from one sample of a study of shared clonotypes between healthy human individuals. Only in-frame clones appear in the TCRdb table, and some are missing; sequencing was by immunoSEQ multiplex PCR. The sample shows some 2.1 million clones, 85% to 95% of them seen only once. The sequenced sample was naive CD4+ T cells sorted from blood. The receptors were sampled from a man younger than 35 in good health. The CDR3 runs from the conserved cysteine through the conserved F or W. A D gene is named only where the DNA matches it firmly. For some rows the clone size is stated as once, few or many, or as a class when expanded; others skip it.

cdr3_nt: TGTGCCACCAGCAGAGATAGCTCAAGAGAGACCCAGTACTTC
cdr3_aa: CATSRDSSRETQYF
j_call: TRBJ2-5
clone_size: .
d_call: .
v_call: TRBV15

cdr3_nt: TGTGCCAGCACCACCGACAGGGGAATGCGCGAGCAGTACTTC
cdr3_aa: CASTTDRGMREQYF
j_call: TRBJ2-7
clone_size: .
d_call: TRBD1
v_call: TRBV6-1

cdr3_nt: TGTGCCTGGAGCCGGACTAGCGGGGTCGGGGAGACCCAGTACTTC
cdr3_aa: CAWSRTSGVGETQYF
j_call: TRBJ2-5
clone_size: .
d_call: TRBD2
v_call: TRBV30

cdr3_nt: TGTGCCAGCAGTCTCACCTATACCGGGACTAGCGTCGATGAGCAGTTCTTC
cdr3_aa: CASSLTYTGTSVDEQFF
j_call: TRBJ2-1
clone_size: .
d_call: TRBD2
v_call: TRBV11-3

cdr3_nt: TGTGCCAGCTCGCCGCTAGCGGTGGGCTACAATGAGCAGTTCTTC
cdr3_aa: CASSPLAVGYNEQFF
j_call: TRBJ2-1
clone_size: .
d_call: TRBD2
v_call: TRBV18

cdr3_nt: TGTGCCAGCACTAGCGGGAGTGGCACCGGGGAGCTGTTTTTT
cdr3_aa: CASTSGSGTGELFF
j_call: TRBJ2-2
clone_size: .
d_call: TRBD2
v_call: TRBV6-4

cdr3_nt: TGTGCCAGCAGTTACTTGGACAGGGTTGGAGATACGCAGTATTTT
cdr3_aa: CASSYLDRVGDTQYF
j_call: TRBJ2-3
clone_size: .
d_call: TRBD1
v_call: TRBV6-5

cdr3_nt: TGCGCCAGCAGCCACTATAGCGGGAGGGCCCCCTGGGAGCTGTTTTTT
cdr3_aa: CASSHYSGRAPWELFF
j_call: TRBJ2-2
clone_size: once
d_call: TRBD2
v_call: TRBV4-1

cdr3_nt: TGTGCCAGCAGTGAAGGGGACACCGGGGAGCTGTTTTTT
cdr3_aa: CASSEGDTGELFF
j_call: TRBJ2-2
clone_size: .
d_call: .
v_call: TRBV25-1

cdr3_nt: TGTGCCAGCAGCCCGGTGGCCGGGGAGCTGTTTTTT
cdr3_aa: CASSPVAGELFF
j_call: TRBJ2-2
clone_size: once
d_call: .
v_call: TRBV7-8

cdr3_nt: TGTGCCAGCAAGGCGAGGGATACGCAGTATTTT
cdr3_aa: CASKARDTQYF
j_call: TRBJ2-3
clone_size: once
d_call: .
v_call: TRBV6-6

cdr3_nt: TGTGCCAGCAGTCCCTCGGGAGCGAGCTCTGGAAACACCATATATTTT
cdr3_aa: CASSPSGASSGNTIYF
j_call: TRBJ1-3
clone_size: few
d_call: .
v_call: TRBV6-6

cdr3_nt: TGTGCCAGCAGTGAACCCCCACTTCCCTCTGGGGCCAACGTCCTGACTTTC
cdr3_aa: CASSEPPLPSGANVLTF
j_call: TRBJ2-6
clone_size: .
d_call: .
v_call: TRBV6-1

cdr3_nt: TGTGCCAGCAGCGCGAGCGGGGGGAACACCGGGGAGCTGTTTTTT
cdr3_aa: CASSASGGNTGELFF
j_call: TRBJ2-2
clone_size: .
d_call: TRBD2
v_call: TRBV2

cdr3_nt: TGTGCCAGCAGCCCGGACCTAGTTCTCGCCAAAAACATTCAGTACTTC
cdr3_aa: CASSPDLVLAKNIQYF
j_call: TRBJ2-4
clone_size: .
d_call: .
v_call: TRBV7-9

cdr3_nt: TGTGCCAGCAGCTTAGCCAGCCTAGCCAAAAACATTCAGTACTTC
cdr3_aa: CASSLASLAKNIQYF
j_call: TRBJ2-4
clone_size: .
d_call: .
v_call: TRBV7-9

cdr3_nt: TGCGCCAGCACCCATTCGCTCCGAGGAACCCACTACGAGCAGTACTTC
cdr3_aa: CASTHSLRGTHYEQYF
j_call: TRBJ2-7
clone_size: .
d_call: .
v_call: TRBV10-1

cdr3_nt: TGTGCCTGGAGGACGACCATGGCGCGGCTTGATACGCAGTATTTT
cdr3_aa: CAWRTTMARLDTQYF
j_call: TRBJ2-3
clone_size: .
d_call: .
v_call: TRBV30

cdr3_nt: TGTGCCAGCAGCTTAGGTGGGAATAGTGAAAAACTGTTTTTT
cdr3_aa: CASSLGGNSEKLFF
j_call: TRBJ1-4
clone_size: .
d_call: .
v_call: TRBV11-2

cdr3_nt: TGTGCCACCCTCGGGAGTGGCAGCGGGACCCTCTCCGAGCAGTACTTC
cdr3_aa: CATLGSGSGTLSEQYF
j_call: TRBJ2-7
clone_size: .
d_call: TRBD2
v_call: TRBV18

cdr3_nt: TGTGCCAGCAGTTCGGGGGCTAACTATGGCTACACCTTC
cdr3_aa: CASSSGANYGYTF
j_call: TRBJ1-2
clone_size: .
d_call: .
v_call: TRBV28

cdr3_nt: TGTGCCAGCAGCGCTGGACAGGGGGCCACTGAAGCTTTCTTT
cdr3_aa: CASSAGQGATEAFF
j_call: TRBJ1-1
clone_size: .
d_call: TRBD1
v_call: TRBV11-2

cdr3_nt: TGTGCCAGCAGCTTAACCGGGGCGGCTAGCGGGGGAAGGAACACCGGGGAGCTGTTTTTT
cdr3_aa: CASSLTGAASGGRNTGELFF
j_call: TRBJ2-2
clone_size: .
d_call: TRBD2
v_call: TRBV7-3

cdr3_nt: TGTGCCAGCAGTTTACCGGGCCCGAAAAACATTCAGTACTTC
cdr3_aa: CASSLPGPKNIQYF
j_call: TRBJ2-4
clone_size: .
d_call: .
v_call: TRBV27

cdr3_nt: TGCGCCAGCAGCTTATTAGGGGGCGGCTACGAGACCCAGTACTTC
cdr3_aa: CASSLLGGGYETQYF
j_call: TRBJ2-5
clone_size: .
d_call: TRBD1
v_call: TRBV5-1

cdr3_nt: TGTGCCAGCAGCCTTGGGTCAGACTACGAGCAGTACTTC
cdr3_aa: CASSLGSDYEQYF
j_call: TRBJ2-7
clone_size: .
d_call: .
v_call: TRBV11-2

cdr3_nt: TGCGCCAGCAGTGAGTCGGGGACAGGGATTAACGAGCAGTACTTC
cdr3_aa: CASSESGTGINEQYF
j_call: TRBJ2-7
clone_size: .
d_call: TRBD1
v_call: TRBV10-1

cdr3_nt: TGCGCCAGCAGCTTGGCCCGGGGGCTTGTCGAGCAGTACTTC
cdr3_aa: CASSLARGLVEQYF
j_call: TRBJ2-7
clone_size: once
d_call: .
v_call: TRBV5-1

cdr3_nt: TGTGCCAGCAGAACAGGGGGGCGAGGAGAGCAGTACTTC
cdr3_aa: CASRTGGRGEQYF
j_call: TRBJ2-7
clone_size: .
d_call: TRBD1
v_call: TRBV6-5

cdr3_nt: TGCAGCGCGAAGGACAGGGGCCCCTACGAGCAGTACTTC
cdr3_aa: CSAKDRGPYEQYF
j_call: TRBJ2-7
clone_size: .
d_call: TRBD1
v_call: TRBV29-1

cdr3_nt: TGTGCCAGCAGCCCAAGGAGGGTTGGGAACACTGAAGCTTTCTTT
cdr3_aa: CASSPRRVGNTEAFF
j_call: TRBJ1-1
clone_size: .
d_call: .
v_call: TRBV7-2

cdr3_nt: TGTGCCAGCATCGGGACCGACAATCAGCCCCAGCATTTT
cdr3_aa: CASIGTDNQPQHF
j_call: TRBJ1-5
clone_size: once
d_call: .
v_call: TRBV28

cdr3_nt: TGTGCCAGCACCGCCTACGAGCAGTACTTC
cdr3_aa: CASTAYEQYF
j_call: TRBJ2-7
clone_size: .
d_call: .
v_call: TRBV6-1

cdr3_nt: TGCGCCAGCAGGGGGACCGTATCGTTCTTC
cdr3_aa: CASRGTVSFF
j_call: TRBJ2-1
clone_size: .
d_call: .
v_call: TRBV5-1

cdr3_nt: TGTGCCAGCAGCCCCCCGGGAGGGGGTGGCTATGGCTACACCTTC
cdr3_aa: CASSPPGGGGYGYTF
j_call: TRBJ1-2
clone_size: .
d_call: .
v_call: TRBV28

cdr3_nt: TGTGCCAGCACCAGGGACATCCCTAATGAAAAACTGTTTTTT
cdr3_aa: CASTRDIPNEKLFF
j_call: TRBJ1-4
clone_size: .
d_call: .
v_call: TRBV7-9

cdr3_nt: TGTGCCAGCAGTCCCATTCACAACTCCGAGCAGTACTTC
cdr3_aa: CASSPIHNSEQYF
j_call: TRBJ2-7
clone_size: .
d_call: .
v_call: TRBV27

cdr3_nt: TGTGCCAGCAGTTCCCGGCCTTTGGAAGGCCCCCGAAGAGAAATAGGAGAGACCCAGTACTTC
cdr3_aa: CASSSRPLEGPRREIGETQYF
j_call: TRBJ2-5
clone_size: .
d_call: .
v_call: TRBV6-7

cdr3_nt: TGTGCCAGCTCACCCTCGTTAGGGAGTCAGCCCCAGCATTTT
cdr3_aa: CASSPSLGSQPQHF
j_call: TRBJ1-5
clone_size: once
d_call: .
v_call: TRBV18

cdr3_nt: TGTGCCAGCAGCTTGGCATCGAACACTGAAGCTTTCTTT
cdr3_aa: CASSLASNTEAFF
j_call: TRBJ1-1
clone_size: .
d_call: .
v_call: TRBV5-5

cdr3_nt: TGTGCCAGCAGTGCTTCCACGGAGCAGTTCTTC
cdr3_aa: CASSASTEQFF
j_call: TRBJ2-1
clone_size: .
d_call: .
v_call: TRBV25-1

cdr3_nt: TGCGCCAGCAGCCAAGAGGTGTATGGGATCTTCGGCTCTGGAAACACCATATATTTT
cdr3_aa: CASSQEVYGIFGSGNTIYF
j_call: TRBJ1-3
clone_size: .
d_call: .
v_call: TRBV4-1

cdr3_nt: TGTGCCTGGAAACTGGGACTAGCCCTGGGGTACAATGAGCAGTTCTTC
cdr3_aa: CAWKLGLALGYNEQFF
j_call: TRBJ2-1
clone_size: .
d_call: TRBD2
v_call: TRBV30

cdr3_nt: TGTGCCAGCAGCAGGACAGGGGTGCGTTCACCCCTCCACTTT
cdr3_aa: CASSRTGVRSPLHF
j_call: TRBJ1-6
clone_size: .
d_call: TRBD1
v_call: TRBV6-5

cdr3_nt: TGTGCCAGCGCCCCCGGAGGACAGCTAAATCAGCCCCAGCATTTT
cdr3_aa: CASAPGGQLNQPQHF
j_call: TRBJ1-5
clone_size: .
d_call: .
v_call: TRBV25-1

cdr3_nt: TGTGCCAGCAGTGAAGTTGGGGGATTGAAGTTCTTC
cdr3_aa: CASSEVGGLKFF
j_call: TRBJ2-1
clone_size: once
d_call: .
v_call: TRBV6-1

cdr3_nt: TGCGCCAGCAGCTTGGGGCTGACAGGGGGGTTTCGGCAGTACTTC
cdr3_aa: CASSLGLTGGFRQYF
j_call: TRBJ2-7
clone_size: .
d_call: TRBD1
v_call: TRBV5-1

cdr3_nt: TGTGCCAGCAGCTCGAGTCCCAGGGTTGGTTGGAGCAATCAGCCCCAGCATTTT
cdr3_aa: CASSSSPRVGWSNQPQHF
j_call: TRBJ1-5
clone_size: .
d_call: .
v_call: TRBV7-9

cdr3_nt: TGTGCCAGCAGCTTTGTAGCGGGACTAGCCTACAATGAGCAGTTCTTC
cdr3_aa: CASSFVAGLAYNEQFF
j_call: TRBJ2-1
clone_size: .
d_call: TRBD2
v_call: TRBV7-2

cdr3_nt: TGCGCCAGCAGCTATGACAACTCTGGAAACACCATATATTTT
cdr3_aa: CASSYDNSGNTIYF
j_call: TRBJ1-3
clone_size: .
d_call: .
v_call: TRBV5-1

cdr3_nt: TGTGCCAGCAGCCGCACTAGCGGTCTTACCACCCGCACAGATACGCAGTATTTT
cdr3_aa: CASSRTSGLTTRTDTQYF
j_call: TRBJ2-3
clone_size: .
d_call: TRBD2
v_call: TRBV7-2

cdr3_nt: TGTGCCATCAGTGAAGGCTACTCCTACAATGAGCAGTTCTTC
cdr3_aa: CAISEGYSYNEQFF
j_call: TRBJ2-1
clone_size: once
d_call: .
v_call: TRBV10-3

cdr3_nt: TGCGCCAGCAGGGTGACTAGCGGGAGCTCCTACAATGAGCAGTTCTTC
cdr3_aa: CASRVTSGSSYNEQFF
j_call: TRBJ2-1
clone_size: .
d_call: TRBD2
v_call: TRBV5-1

cdr3_nt: TGTGCCAGCAGTAGAGCCGGGACAGAGAATTCACCCCTCCACTTT
cdr3_aa: CASSRAGTENSPLHF
j_call: TRBJ1-6
clone_size: once
d_call: TRBD1
v_call: TRBV6-5

cdr3_nt: TGTGCCAGCTCACGTTCTCGACCGGGATACGAGCAGTACTTC
cdr3_aa: CASSRSRPGYEQYF
j_call: TRBJ2-7
clone_size: .
d_call: .
v_call: TRBV18

cdr3_nt: TGTGCCAGCAGCTGGGGGACAGGGACAAATGAAAAACTGTTTTTT
cdr3_aa: CASSWGTGTNEKLFF
j_call: TRBJ1-4
clone_size: .
d_call: TRBD1
v_call: TRBV7-9

cdr3_nt: TGTGCCAGCAGTGCCCAAGGTTCCTATGGCTACACCTTC
cdr3_aa: CASSAQGSYGYTF
j_call: TRBJ1-2
clone_size: many
d_call: .
v_call: TRBV25-1

cdr3_nt: TGTGCCAGCAGTTTAAAGGGGGCGAGCTCTGGAAACACCATATATTTT
cdr3_aa: CASSLKGASSGNTIYF
j_call: TRBJ1-3
clone_size: .
d_call: TRBD1
v_call: TRBV27